A selection of T cell receptor beta chains follows, all from one sample in a study of T cells in Graves' hyperthyroidism and ophthalmopathy. TCRdb called the multiplex PCR reads again in MiXCR, with one record for every CDR3 protein. The data show some 200,000 distinct CDR3 sequences, with about a sixth seen just once and 53% held by the top ten. Sequencing was done on a sample of blood. Receptors originate from a woman aged 45-65 years with Graves' hyperthyroidism. Both conserved end residues are part of each CDR3.

V	J	CDR3
TRBV3-1	TRBJ1-5	CASSQQGSQPQHF
TRBV7-2	TRBJ2-1	CASSLRGRSSYNEQFF
TRBV19	TRBJ2-2	CASSSPGLAGVYTGELFF
TRBV12-3/TRBV12-4	TRBJ1-2	CASSSGQGRYGYTF
TRBV3-1	TRBJ2-3	CASSQGPGTDTQYF
TRBV11-2	TRBJ2-1	CASSFRSGGRSLNEQFF
TRBV30	TRBJ2-7	CAWSPRTGAVWEQYF
TRBV19	TRBJ2-1	CASIILAGVYEQFF
TRBV6-1	TRBJ1-4	CASTQTNEKLFF
TRBV3-1	TRBJ2-2	CASSQTSGINTGELFF
TRBV20-1	TRBJ2-3	CSAKDGSRITDTQYF
TRBV9	TRBJ2-3	CASSVAAATDTQYF
TRBV7-9	TRBJ2-3	CASSSYYSGRVPDTQYF
TRBV12-3/TRBV12-4	TRBJ2-7	CASSLAGGSSYEQYF
TRBV11-3	TRBJ1-2	CASSPVGPNYGYTF
TRBV5-4	TRBJ2-7	CASTEAGTGNEQYF
TRBV7-3	TRBJ1-1	CASRVVDPGAYPEAFF
TRBV12-3/TRBV12-4	TRBJ2-2	CASSLFASGSLNTGELFF
TRBV4-1	TRBJ1-5	CASSQSGGNQPQHF
TRBV6-5	TRBJ1-1	CASSYSIWDRGLARDTEAFF
TRBV20-1	TRBJ1-1	CSAIRTTEAFF
TRBV2	TRBJ2-1	CASTSGSSYNEQFF
TRBV15	TRBJ2-1	CATSREGGSDYNEQFF
TRBV20-1	TRBJ2-7	CSAHFGGATTYEQYF
TRBV6-5	TRBJ2-5	CASSYGDRVYF